This T cell receptor beta chain was obtained from a study of T cells in localized non-small cell lung cancer. Study results and limitations: A median around 57 of the top 100 tumor clones appeared in adjacent lung. The study found T cell clonality highest in uninvolved adjacent lung, above tumor. Higher blood T cell density tracked longer overall survival. Sequencing covered just one tumor region, so heterogeneity cannot be ruled out.

In germline, CDR1 is MGHDK, CDR2 SYGVNS. The CDR3 loop spans 14 amino acids. V was trimmed by 4 bases and J by 3 bases, leaving 12 bases between them. With respect to this clone: Its specificity is not known.

Generated by immunoSEQ multiplex PCR, the TCRdb table keeps only in-frame clones and is missing some. The data hold fewer than 60,000 clones, with roughly four fifths observed a single time. The origin of this receptor is an older female donor with stage II squamous cell lung carcinoma. The J gene is TRBJ1-1, the V gene TRBV25-1; D ambiguous. This specimen consisted of peripheral blood, obtained before any cancer treatment. CDR3 protein: CASSAWTVDTEAFF. Written as DNA, the CDR3 is TGTGCCAGCAGTGCCTGGACGGTAGACACTGAAGCTTTCTTT.